This T cell receptor (beta chain) came from a study of T cells in Graves' hyperthyroidism and ophthalmopathy. This clonotype appeared a few times. From RNA transcripts, TCR beta CDR3 regions were amplified. HTBI primers were used for first-round RT-PCR of the TCR CDR3. TCRdb passed the multiplex PCR reads through MiXCR, listing each CDR3 protein once. This sample has about 350,000 distinct CDR3 sequences, with around 15% found just once. The ends lost 3 bases at V and 3 bases at J; junction bases unmatched: 10. In germline, CDR1 is MGHRA, CDR2 YSYEKL. CDR3 length: 16 amino acids. Exclusions: uncontrolled infection, other autoimmune disease, pregnancy, lactation.

This clonotype was obtained from a woman aged 60-75 years with Graves' ophthalmopathy. The V call is TRBV4-1, the J call TRBJ2-7, with 8 bases identical to TRBD2. Sequenced input: blood. The CDR3 nucleotides read TGCGCCAGCAGCCATTTTCATGGGCGGGAGGACTACGAGCAGTACTTC. It encodes CASSHFHGREDYEQYF.